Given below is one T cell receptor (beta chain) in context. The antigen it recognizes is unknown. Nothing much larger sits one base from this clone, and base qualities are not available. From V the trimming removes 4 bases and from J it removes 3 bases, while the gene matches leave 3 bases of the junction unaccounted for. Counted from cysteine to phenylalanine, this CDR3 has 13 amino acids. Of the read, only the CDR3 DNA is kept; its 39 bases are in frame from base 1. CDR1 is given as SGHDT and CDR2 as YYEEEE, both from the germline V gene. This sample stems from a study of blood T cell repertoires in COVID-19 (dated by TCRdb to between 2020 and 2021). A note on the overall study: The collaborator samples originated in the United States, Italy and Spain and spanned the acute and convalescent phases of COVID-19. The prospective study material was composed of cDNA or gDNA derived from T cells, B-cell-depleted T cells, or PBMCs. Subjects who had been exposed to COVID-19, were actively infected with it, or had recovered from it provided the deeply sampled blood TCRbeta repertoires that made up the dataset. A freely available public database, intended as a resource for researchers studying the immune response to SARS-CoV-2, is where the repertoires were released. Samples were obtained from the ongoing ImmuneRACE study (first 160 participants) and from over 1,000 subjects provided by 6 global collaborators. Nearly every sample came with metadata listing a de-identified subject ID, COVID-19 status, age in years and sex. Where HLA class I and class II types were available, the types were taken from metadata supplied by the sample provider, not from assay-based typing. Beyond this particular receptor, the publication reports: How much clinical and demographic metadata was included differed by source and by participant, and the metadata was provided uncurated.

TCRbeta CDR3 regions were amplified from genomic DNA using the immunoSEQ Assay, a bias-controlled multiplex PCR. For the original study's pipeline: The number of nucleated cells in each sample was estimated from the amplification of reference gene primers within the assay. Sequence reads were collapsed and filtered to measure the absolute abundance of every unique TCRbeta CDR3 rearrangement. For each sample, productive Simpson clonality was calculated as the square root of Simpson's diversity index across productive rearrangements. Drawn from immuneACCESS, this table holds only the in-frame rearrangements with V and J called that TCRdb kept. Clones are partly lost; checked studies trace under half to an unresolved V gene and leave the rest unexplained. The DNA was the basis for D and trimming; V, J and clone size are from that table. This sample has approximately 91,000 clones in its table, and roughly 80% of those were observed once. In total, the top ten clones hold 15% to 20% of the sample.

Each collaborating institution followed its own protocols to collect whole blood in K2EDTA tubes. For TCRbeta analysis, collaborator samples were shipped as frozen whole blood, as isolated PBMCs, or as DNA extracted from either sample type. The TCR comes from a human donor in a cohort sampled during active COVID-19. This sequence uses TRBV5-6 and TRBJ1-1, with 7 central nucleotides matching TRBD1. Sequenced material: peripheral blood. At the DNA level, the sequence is TGTGCCAGCAGCAGAGACAGGGACACTGAAGCTTTCTTT. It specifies CASSRDRDTEAFF.